One and the same sample provided the 6 T cell receptor beta chains below, sequenced in a study of tumor and adjacent non-tumor tissue in lung cancer. RNA was extracted from bulk tissue without any cell sorting. The library came from three nested PCR rounds adapted from ARM-PCR protocols. TCRdb used MiXCR to reprocess the multiplex PCR reads, holding one entry per CDR3 protein. The data hold over 110,000 distinct CDR3 sequences, with 66% observed a single time. Sequencing used lung tumor tissue. These receptors all stem from a man in his 60s with small cell lung cancer.

To note about this clonotype: At one boundary the junction diverges from the germline segment, which might be a read error. This chain links TRBV19 with TRBJ2-1, with 8 bases matching TRBD2. This CDR3 has 15 amino acids. Germline V gives CDR1 LNHDA, CDR2 SQIVND (reference sequence). The CDR3 protein is CDSSFSGTSYNEQFF. The CDR3 DNA reads TGTGACAGTAGTTTTAGCGGGACATCCTACAATGAGCAGTTCTTC.

V gene TRBV29-1 combines with J gene TRBJ1-2, with 8 bases fitting TRBD1. Germline lookup yields CDR1 SQVTM and CDR2 ANQGSEA. This CDR3 comprises 14 residues. V gave up 5 bases and J gave up 2 bases; unmatched junction bases: 7. Written as DNA, the CDR3 is TGCAGCGTTTTGGAAGGACAGGGCAACTATGGCTACACCTTC. Encoded protein: CSVLEGQGNYGYTF. Complete variable domain (other parts from reference TRBV29-1 and TRBJ1-2): SAVISQKPSRDICQRGTSLTIQCQVDSQVTMMFWYRQQPGQSLTLIATANQGSEATYESGFVIDKFPISRPNLTFSTLTVSNMSPEDSSIYLCSVLEGQGNYGYTFGSGTRLTVV.

About this clonotype: An end of the junction does not agree with germline; a read error may underlie this. The chain has TRBV11-2 and TRBJ2-3; 7 nucleotides line up with TRBD2. Germline lookup yields CDR1 SGHAT and CDR2 FQNNGV. This CDR3 region has 15 residues. CDR3 amino acids: CASSPGGDCFDMQYF. CDR3 DNA sequence: TGTGCCAGCAGCCCGGGGGGAGATTGTTTTGATATGCAGTATTTT.

Notes on this clonotype: A much larger clonotype is one base distant, so this may be a read error. This sequence joins TRBV14 and TRBJ1-1; D possibly corresponds to TRBD1 (5 bases). The CDR3 consists of 13 residues. Looked up from germline, CDR1 is SGHDN and CDR2 is FVKESK. The CDR3 spells CASSQGGGSEALF. In DNA form, the CDR3 reads TGTGCCAGCAGCCAAGGTGGGGGATCTGAAGCTTTATTT.

A note on this clonotype: Germline is not matched at one junction end, which may reflect a read error. This rearrangement joins TRBV12-3 or TRBV12-4 to TRBJ2-1; the D gene is possibly TRBD2 (6 bases). The CDR3 consists of 17 residues. Here the CDR3 DNA reads TGTGCCGGCAGTTTAGTGTCTTGGCGGGAAGGCTACAATGAGCAGTTCTTC. The encoded protein is CAGSLVSWREGYNEQFF.

This clonotype was counted at least ten times. This chain joins TRBV11-3 and TRBJ2-1; 12 bases fit TRBD2. The CDR3 has 16 amino acids. Germline V gives CDR1 SGHNT, CDR2 YENEEA. V lost 1 base to trimming and J lost 2 bases; unmatched junction nucleotides: 0. The CDR3 region is CASSLGLAGAYNEQFF. The CDR3 DNA reads as TGTGCCAGCAGCTTAGGACTAGCGGGAGCCTACAATGAGCAGTTCTTC.